Shown below are 26 T cell receptor beta chains from a single sample sequenced in a study of blood T cell repertoires in COVID-19. Some clones are missing from TCRdb's copy, which holds only in-frame ones; the method was immunoSEQ multiplex PCR. The sample consists of tens of thousands of clones, roughly 90% of them appearing once. Sequencing input: peripheral blood. These receptors originate from a man aged 55 to 70 with active COVID-19.

This chain links TRBV19 with TRBJ2-1; perhaps TRBD2 as D (6 bases). Germline values: CDR1 LNHDA, CDR2 SQIVND (reference sequence). Trimming cost V 0 bases and J 2 bases, with 14 bases left between them. CDR3 length equals 17 residues. Written as DNA, the CDR3 is TGTGCCAGTAGTATAGAGTTAGCGGCTCGGGCCTACAATGAGCAGTTCTTC. Amino acid sequence: CASSIELAARAYNEQFF.

The chain is built from TRBV7-6 and TRBJ1-1; D is perhaps TRBD1 (5 bases). V was pared by 5 bases and J by 5 bases, with 24 bases between. Germline CDR1 and CDR2: SGHVS and FNYEAQ. The CDR3 is 17 amino acids. The CDR3 nucleotides are TGTGCCAGCAGCCTAGGTAGGGGTCGGGCGAGTGGAACTGAAGCTTTCTTT. Its protein product is CASSLGRGRASGTEAFF.

V and J are TRBV2 and TRBJ2-7, with D hard to call. The CDR3 runs 11 residues. The germline V gene has CDR1 SNHLY and CDR2 FYNNEI. V was trimmed by 5 bases and J by 5 bases, leaving 7 bases between them. CDR3 sequence (DNA): TGTGCCAGCAGTCGTACAGACGAGCAGTACTTC. It codes for CASSRTDEQYF. Using reference TRBV2 and TRBJ2-7 for the parts outside the CDR3, the full variable domain is EPEVTQTPSHQVTQMGQEVILRCVPISNHLYFYWYRQILGQKVEFLVSFYNNEISEKSEIFDDQFSVERPDGSNFTLKIRSTKLEDSAMYFCASSRTDEQYFGPGTRLTVT.

The chain couples TRBV6-4 to TRBJ2-1, with a weak D call TRBD1 (6 bases). V was pared by 6 bases and J by 7 bases, with 19 bases between. Per germline, CDR1 MRHNA and CDR2 SNTAGT. This CDR3 has 15 residues. This chain's CDR3 is CASSREGVVVNEQFF. The CDR3 nucleotides read TGTGCCAGCAGCCGCGAGGGGGTGGTCGTGAATGAGCAGTTCTTC.

J is TRBJ1-1 and V is TRBV29-1; 9 bases are a match to TRBD1. Germline V CDR1 and CDR2: SQVTM, ANQGSEA. Losses at the gene ends were 5 bases for V and 5 bases for J; bases not matched to a gene: 15. This CDR3 spans 16 amino acids. CDR3 bases: TGCAGCGTTTCCCCCCTCCAGACAGGGGGAGGGACTGAAGCTTTCTTT. Protein product: CSVSPLQTGGGTEAFF.

The chain employs TRBV4-1 and TRBJ2-1; D might be TRBD2 (5 bases). Trimming removed 1 base from V and 0 bases from J, with 13 bases in between. Germline loops: CDR1 MGHRA, CDR2 YSYEKL. The CDR3 totals 17 residues. CDR3 bases: TGCGCCAGCAGCCAAGGGCTTCGACTAAGCTCCTACAATGAGCAGTTCTTC. This encodes CASSQGLRLSSYNEQFF.

In this sample, this clone turned up once. The chain combines TRBV14 with TRBJ2-3, with D possibly TRBD2 on 6 matching bases. The V end lost 1 base, the J end lost 2 bases, and 13 bases lay between the germline ends. CDR1 and CDR2 from the germline V gene are SGHDN and FVKESK. The CDR3 covers 16 residues. The CDR3 coding sequence is TGTGCCAGCAGCCAAGGGGTAGCGGTGAACACAGATACGCAGTATTTT. Translation gives CASSQGVAVNTDTQYF.

The chain couples TRBV30 to TRBJ2-1; 14 bases are shared with TRBD2. This CDR3 is built from 15 residues. CDR1 and CDR2 (germline): GTSNPN, SVGIG (reference sequence). The V and J ends lost 4 bases and 9 bases, in that order; junction bases with no gene match: 8. CDR3 sequence: CAWKKGTSGRVEQFF. The CDR3 coding sequence is TGTGCCTGGAAGAAAGGGACTAGCGGGAGAGTTGAGCAGTTCTTC.

The chain is built from TRBV18 and TRBJ1-2; TRBD1 agrees at 8 bases. Germline V CDR1 and CDR2: KGHSH, LQKENI. With 3 bases clipped from V and 2 bases from J, the junction kept 5 bases outside the gene matches. This CDR3 is 15 amino acids long. The CDR3 here is CASSPGDRSNYGYTF. The CDR3 bases are TGTGCCAGCTCACCCGGGGACAGGTCCAACTATGGCTACACCTTC.

The chain recombines TRBV6-5 with TRBJ1-2; 7 positions agree with TRBD1. Germline V gene data show CDR1 as MNHEY and CDR2 as SVGAGI. The CDR3 loop spans 15 amino acids. Trimming took 0 bases from V and 8 from J; bases not matched to a gene: 9. CDR3 nucleotides: TGTGCCAGCAGTTACTCGAGACAGGGCATTGGCGGCTACACCTTC. Amino acid sequence: CASSYSRQGIGGYTF.

The V call is TRBV29-1, the J call TRBJ2-1; 12 bases agree with TRBD2. J was trimmed by 9 bases and V by 7 bases; bases with no gene match: 10. CDR1 and CDR2 from the germline V gene are SQVTM and ANQGSEA. The CDR3 consists of 14 residues. CDR3 sequence (DNA): TGCAGCGCCGAACGACTAGCGGGAGAAGGTGAGCAGTTCTTC. This gives the protein CSAERLAGEGEQFF.

The rearrangement joins TRBV24-1 to TRBJ1-2, with 7 bases fitting TRBD1. CDR3 size: 13 residues. The trim removed 3 bases at V and 5 bases at J, leaving 2 bases unmatched. Germline CDR1 and CDR2: KGHDR and SFDVKD. The CDR3 region has the DNA TGTGCCACCAGTGATGGGACAGCATATGGCTACACCTTC. Protein: CATSDGTAYGYTF.

This clone appeared once. The V call is TRBV4-2, the J call TRBJ2-7, with TRBD2 matching over 9 bases. J lost 2 bases, V lost 0 bases, and 5 bases had no gene match. The CDR3 is 16 amino acids. CDR1 LGHNA and CDR2 YNFKEQ come from the germline V gene. This CDR3 reads CASSQDSSGTTYEQYF. CDR3 DNA: TGTGCCAGCAGCCAAGATTCTAGCGGGACCACCTACGAGCAGTACTTC.

CDR3 region: CASSVALQRGTDTQYF. The DNA for the CDR3 is TGTGCCAGCAGCGTAGCTCTACAGCGGGGCACAGATACGCAGTATTTT. The rearrangement links TRBV9 to TRBJ2-3; maybe TRBD2 (6 bases). The germline V and J ends were trimmed by 0 bases and 1 base, with 12 bases remaining between them. The CDR3 has 16 residues. CDR1 and CDR2 (germline): SGDLS, YYNGEE.

This chain links TRBV5-1 with TRBJ1-4; the D gene is possibly TRBD1 (5 bases). The CDR3 consists of 14 residues. Germline V gene data show CDR1 as SGHRS and CDR2 as YFSETQ. V was cut by 3 bases and J by 0 bases, with 6 bases left in between. CDR3 amino acids: CASSSTATNEKLFF. The CDR3 bases are TGCGCCAGCAGCTCGACAGCAACTAATGAAAAACTGTTTTTT. The full variable domain, rest sourced from reference TRBV5-1 and TRBJ1-4, is KAGVTQTPRYLIKTRGQQVTLSCSPISGHRSVSWYQQTPGQGLQFLFEYFSETQRNKGNFPGRFSGRQFSNSRSEMNVSTLELGDSALYLCASSSTATNEKLFFGSGTQLSVL.

The V and J genes are TRBV29-1 and TRBJ1-1, with no clear D. Germline V lookup: CDR1 SQVTM, CDR2 ANQGSEA. V lost 6 bases to trimming and J lost 0 bases, with 11 bases between them. CDR3 length equals 13 residues. The CDR3 coding sequence is TGCAGCGTCGGAGTTAGATTGAACACTGAAGCTTTCTTT. Encoded protein: CSVGVRLNTEAFF.

V gene TRBV11-2 combines with J gene TRBJ2-7; tentatively, D is TRBD1 (6 bases). Germline V gene sequence: CDR1 SGHAT, CDR2 FQNNGV. Deletions cut 4 bases from V and 0 bases from J, with 10 bases between. CDR3 length: 14 amino acids. The CDR3 loop reads CASSWGQLSYEQYF. The CDR3 bases are TGTGCCAGCAGCTGGGGACAACTCTCCTACGAGCAGTACTTC.

V gene TRBV23-1 combines with J gene TRBJ2-7, with D possibly matching TRBD2 (5 bases). TRBV23-1 has ORF status, its function being uncertain. With 4 bases removed from V and 1 base from J, the gap between germline ends came to 11 bases. CDR3 length: 14 amino acids. CDR3: CASSPPAASYEQYF. CDR3 DNA sequence: TGCGCCAGCAGTCCCCCAGCGGCGTCCTACGAGCAGTACTTC.

The chain is built from TRBV11-2 and TRBJ1-4; 7 bases map to TRBD1. J was trimmed by 5 bases and V by 2 bases; bases with no gene match: 5. Looked up from germline, CDR1 is SGHAT and CDR2 is FQNNGV. The CDR3 consists of 15 residues. Here the CDR3 DNA reads TGTGCCAGCAGCTTATCGGCAGGGGGAAATGAAAAACTGTTTTTT. The encoded protein is CASSLSAGGNEKLFF.

This clone was seen more than once but under ten times. The V call is TRBV6-5, the J call TRBJ1-2; 8 bases are shared with TRBD1. Germline values: CDR1 MNHEY, CDR2 SVGAGI. V trimming: 0 bases; J trimming: 4 bases; junction bases outside the gene matches: 7. This CDR3 comprises 16 residues. CDR3: CASSYSTGDRFYGYTF. Here the CDR3 DNA reads TGTGCCAGCAGTTACTCGACAGGGGATCGGTTCTATGGCTACACCTTC.

This chain links TRBV6-5 with TRBJ2-3; 11 bases fit TRBD2. CDR3 length: 16 residues. V shed 4 bases, J shed 0 bases, and the junction held 3 bases outside the gene matches. In germline, CDR1 is MNHEY, CDR2 SVGAGI. The CDR3, as DNA: TGTGCCAGCAGTTTCCGACTAGCGGGGAGCACAGATACGCAGTATTTT. It translates to CASSFRLAGSTDTQYF.

The chain recombines TRBV18 with TRBJ2-6; D remains ambiguous. The length of the CDR3 is 15 residues. V was trimmed by 3 bases and J by 0 bases, leaving 6 bases between them. Germline CDR1 KGHSH, CDR2 LQKENI. CDR3 nucleotides: TGTGCCAGCTCACCCCCAAACTCTGGGGCCAACGTCCTGACTTTC. As protein: CASSPPNSGANVLTF.

The J gene is TRBJ2-3, the V gene TRBV7-6, with TRBD2 matching over 8 bases. Germline-derived CDR1 and CDR2 are SGHVS and FNYEAQ. This CDR3 has 14 residues. Germline trimming cut 3 bases from V and 4 bases from J; bases unmatched to any gene: 3. CDR3 sequence reads: CASSLAGGADTQYF. CDR3 sequence (DNA): TGTGCCAGCAGCTTGGCGGGAGGAGCAGATACGCAGTATTTT.

This clone appeared a few times. V is TRBV9 and J is TRBJ2-3; 8 bases align to TRBD2. Germline V lookup: CDR1 SGDLS, CDR2 YYNGEE. The CDR3 totals 15 residues. V shed 4 bases, J shed 6 bases, and the junction held 10 bases outside the gene matches. CDR3: CASSPLAGGGDTQYF. CDR3 sequence (DNA): TGTGCCAGCAGCCCGCTGGCGGGAGGAGGGGATACGCAGTATTTT. Using reference TRBV9 and TRBJ2-3 for the parts outside the CDR3, the full variable domain is DSGVTQTPKHLITATGQRVTLRCSPRSGDLSVYWYQQSLDQGLQFLIQYYNGEERAKGNILERFSAQQFPDLHSELNLSSLELGDSALYFCASSPLAGGGDTQYFGPGTRLTVL.

This clone was found once. The rearrangement links TRBV28 to TRBJ2-4; no clear D gene. Germline loops: CDR1 MDHEN, CDR2 SYDVKM. The CDR3 consists of 14 residues. The germline V and J ends were trimmed by 6 bases and 0 bases, with 9 bases remaining between them. CDR3 sequence: CASSPGLAKNIQYF. In DNA, the CDR3 is TGTGCCAGCAGCCCCGGGTTAGCCAAAAACATTCAGTACTTC.

The J gene is TRBJ2-1, the V gene TRBV10-3; TRBD2 agrees at 7 bases. Losses at the gene ends were 3 bases for V and 5 bases for J; bases not matched to a gene: 4. The CDR3 is 14 residues long. The germline V gene encodes CDR1 ENHRY and CDR2 SYGVKD. CDR3 sequence reads: CAISESGTNNEQFF. The CDR3, as DNA: TGTGCCATCAGTGAATCCGGGACTAACAATGAGCAGTTCTTC.